The next 9 T cell receptor beta chains were all read from a single sample in a study of blood T cell repertoires in COVID-19. Clones were sequenced by immunoSEQ multiplex PCR, and TCRdb holds only the in-frame ones, with some missing. The top ten clones hold roughly 1.1% of a sample with some 420,000 clones, 80% to 90% of them seen once. Specimen: PBMCs or T cells enriched from blood (not recorded which). All receptors come from a young man who had recovered from COVID-19.

The chain recombines TRBV3-1 (or the pseudogene TRBV3-2) with TRBJ2-5, with 8 bases lining up with TRBD1. The CDR3 is 15 residues long. V shed 7 bases and J 6 bases; nucleotides not matched to a gene: 13. The V gene's germline CDR1 is LGHDT and CDR2 YNNKEL (reference sequence). The CDR3 DNA follows: TGTGCCAGCACTAAATTTCCCCAGGGGGCGAAGACCCAGTACTTC. This translates into CASTKFPQGAKTQYF.

V and J are TRBV9 and TRBJ2-1; 9 bases are shared with TRBD2. With 2 bases clipped from V and 0 bases from J, the junction kept 9 bases outside the gene matches. CDR3 length: 18 amino acids. CDR1 and CDR2 from the germline V gene are SGDLS and YYNGEE. Here the CDR3 reads CASSVNPTSGRSYNEQFF. The CDR3 coding sequence is TGTGCCAGCAGCGTGAACCCGACTAGCGGACGCTCCTACAATGAGCAGTTCTTC.

V gene TRBV12-3 or TRBV12-4 combines with J gene TRBJ2-5, with a possible D match to TRBD2 (6 bases). Trimming removed 6 bases from V and 6 bases from J, with 11 bases in between. The length of the CDR3 is 12 residues. CDR3 DNA sequence: TGTGCCAGCAGCCGGGACTTCCAGACCCAGTACTTC. It is translated as CASSRDFQTQYF.

The J gene is TRBJ1-1, the V gene TRBV19; 11 bases align to TRBD1. The CDR3 extends over 15 amino acids. With V trimmed by 2 bases and J by 4 bases, 3 bases remained unmatched. CDR1 is LNHDA, CDR2 SQIVND, per germline (reference sequence). The DNA of the CDR3 is TGTGCCAGTAGTATACTCGGGACAGGGGGCACTGAAGCTTTCTTT. It translates to CASSILGTGGTEAFF.

V is TRBV14 and J is TRBJ1-1, with TRBD1 as a possible D gene (6 bases). From germline, CDR1 is SGHDN and CDR2 FVKESK. This CDR3 contains 15 residues. Between the trimmed V and J ends, which lost 4 bases and 5 bases, there was a span of 17 bases. The CDR3 nucleotides are TGTGCCAGCAGCCCCCTTGGGGGGGCAATGACTGAAGCTTTCTTT. It encodes CASSPLGGAMTEAFF.

J is TRBJ2-7 and V is TRBV18, with TRBD2 as a possible D gene (5 bases). The V end lost 3 bases, the J end lost 2 bases, and 14 bases lay between the germline ends. This CDR3 has 15 residues. In germline, CDR1 is KGHSH, CDR2 LQKENI. Here the CDR3 reads CASSPGATHTYEQYF. CDR3 coding DNA: TGTGCCAGCTCACCGGGAGCGACACATACCTACGAGCAGTACTTC.

J is TRBJ2-6 and V is TRBV5-1, with D possibly being TRBD1 (5 bases). Germline lookup yields CDR1 SGHRS and CDR2 YFSETQ. V dropped 4 bases and J dropped 0 bases, with 26 bases sitting between them. The CDR3 extends over 21 amino acids. This CDR3 is CASSRRQNPQKVYSGANVLTF. DNA of the CDR3: TGCGCCAGCAGCCGAAGACAGAACCCCCAAAAGGTTTACTCTGGGGCCAACGTCCTGACTTTC.

This rearrangement joins TRBV12-3 or TRBV12-4 to TRBJ2-5; tentative D call: TRBD2 (5 bases). Trimming shortened V by 8 bases and J by 0 bases, and 10 bases separated the two germline ends. This CDR3 comprises 13 residues. The DNA of the CDR3 is TGTGCCAGCTCGGGCGGGTACCAAGAGACCCAGTACTTC. It encodes CASSGGYQETQYF.

V usage is TRBV4-2 and J usage is TRBJ2-2, with 7 bases identical to TRBD1. The germline CDR1 and CDR2 sequences are LGHNA and YNFKEQ. J gave up 6 bases and V 4 bases, and 14 bases lay outside the gene matches. The CDR3 length is 17 residues. The CDR3 loop is CASSPLPTGQGAGELFF. The CDR3, as DNA: TGTGCCAGCAGCCCTCTTCCGACTGGCCAGGGGGCCGGGGAGCTGTTTTTT.